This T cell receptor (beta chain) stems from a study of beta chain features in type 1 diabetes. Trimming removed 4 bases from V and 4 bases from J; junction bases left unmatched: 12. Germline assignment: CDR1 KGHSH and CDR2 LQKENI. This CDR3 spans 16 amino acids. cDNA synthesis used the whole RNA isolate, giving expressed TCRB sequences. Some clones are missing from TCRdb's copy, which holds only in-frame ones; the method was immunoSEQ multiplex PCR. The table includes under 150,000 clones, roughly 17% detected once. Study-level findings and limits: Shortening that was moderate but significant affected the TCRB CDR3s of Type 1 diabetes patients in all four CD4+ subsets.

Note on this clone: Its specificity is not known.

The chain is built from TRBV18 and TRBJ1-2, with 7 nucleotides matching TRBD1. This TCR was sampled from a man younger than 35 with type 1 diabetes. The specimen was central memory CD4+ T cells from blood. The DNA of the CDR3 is TGTGCCAGCTCACGTCTCACAAACAGGGGCAGCTATGGCTACACCTTC. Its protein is CASSRLTNRGSYGYTF.